The next 30 T cell receptor beta chains were all read from a single sample in a study of cytotoxic CD8 clonotypes in ibrutinib-treated CLL. Produced via immunoSEQ multiplex PCR; TCRdb's table is partial and in-frame only. The repertoire holds approximately 150,000 clones, with 84% as singletons. The sample was PBMCs, taken after 24 months of ibrutinib treatment. Source of these receptors: a human donor with chronic lymphocytic leukemia.

This clone turned up a few times. The gene calls are TRBV6-6 and TRBJ2-1, with TRBD1 matching 12 bases. CDR3 size: 15 residues. CDR1 is MNHNY and CDR2 is SVGAGI in the germline V gene (reference sequence). V lost 7 bases to trimming and J lost 13 bases; unmatched junction nucleotides: 14. The CDR3 here is CASTPAGTGGSAQFF. DNA for the CDR3: TGTGCCAGCACCCCCGCCGGGACAGGGGGCAGTGCCCAGTTCTTC.

This chain links TRBV4-2 with TRBJ2-3; the D is unclear. Germline CDR1 LGHNA, CDR2 YNFKEQ. This CDR3 comprises 17 residues. The ends were cut back, 3 bases at V and 0 bases at J, with 16 bases in the middle. The CDR3 sequence: CASSQSPGLSSTDTQYF. CDR3 coding DNA: TGTGCCAGCAGCCAGTCCCCCGGGCTTTCTAGCACAGATACGCAGTATTTT.

This clone has just a few counts. The rearrangement joins TRBV10-2 to TRBJ1-4; no definite D call. The V end lost 6 bases, the J end lost 0 bases, and 14 bases lay between the germline ends. The CDR3 totals 16 residues. CDR1 and CDR2 from the germline V gene are WSHSY and SAAADI. The CDR3 DNA is TGCGCCAGCAGGGTATTCGGAGTAACAACTAATGAAAAACTGTTTTTT. It translates to CASRVFGVTTNEKLFF.

The J gene is TRBJ1-5, the V gene TRBV2; TRBD1 agrees at 10 bases. The CDR3 has 15 amino acids. Per the germline V gene, CDR1 is SNHLY and CDR2 is FYNNEI. V lost 6 bases, J lost 3 bases, and 5 bases stayed unmatched. The CDR3 sequence: CASRGDRGYNQPQHF. CDR3 sequence (DNA): TGTGCCAGCAGAGGGGACAGGGGCTACAATCAGCCCCAGCATTTT.

V gene TRBV28 combines with J gene TRBJ1-4, with D possibly being TRBD1 (5 bases). With 1 base removed from V and 3 bases from J, the gap between germline ends came to 12 bases. This CDR3 is 16 amino acids long. Germline V CDR1 and CDR2: MDHEN, SYDVKM. CDR3 loop: CASSLSQDGANEKLFF. The CDR3 DNA reads as TGTGCCAGCAGTTTATCACAGGATGGTGCTAATGAAAAACTGTTTTTT.

This rearrangement joins TRBV5-6 to TRBJ1-1; D is ambiguous. The CDR3 is made up of 16 amino acids. V was cut by 2 bases and J by 0 bases, with 14 bases left in between. Germline lookup yields CDR1 SGHDT and CDR2 YYEEEE. CDR3 nucleotides: TGTGCCAGCAGCTTAGTAGGATCCGGGTTGAACACTGAAGCTTTCTTT. Protein sequence: CASSLVGSGLNTEAFF.

As for this clone: Different DNA sequences within this sample yield the same CDR3. The genes are TRBV5-1 and TRBJ1-2, with D hard to call. Germline CDR1 and CDR2: SGHRS and YFSETQ. The V and J ends lost 0 bases and 2 bases respectively, with 5 bases between them. The CDR3 length is 13 residues. The CDR3 DNA is TGCGCCAGCAGCTTGGGCAGCAACTATGGCTACACCTTC. It encodes CASSLGSNYGYTF.

The genes are TRBV5-8 and TRBJ2-1; a possible D gene is TRBD1 (6 bases). This CDR3 is 15 amino acids long. Germline V gene sequence: CDR1 SGHTS, CDR2 YDEGEE. The ends were cut back, 6 bases at V and 6 bases at J, with 19 bases in the middle. CDR3 loop: CASTAGQGMVNEQFF. CDR3 nucleotides: TGTGCCAGCACCGCCGGGCAGGGGATGGTCAATGAGCAGTTCTTC.

V gene TRBV4-1 combines with J gene TRBJ2-7; D not certain. V gave up 0 bases and J gave up 6 bases, with 9 bases separating them. The CDR3 covers 13 residues. Germline V gene sequence: CDR1 MGHRA, CDR2 YSYEKL. This CDR3 is CASSQDLGPEQYF. The CDR3 DNA reads as TGCGCCAGCAGCCAAGATCTGGGCCCCGAGCAGTACTTC.

J is TRBJ2-7 and V is TRBV27, with 11 bases matching TRBD2. The CDR3 is 17 amino acids. From germline, CDR1 is MNHEY and CDR2 SMNVEV (reference sequence). The trim removed 3 bases at V and 7 bases at J, leaving 14 bases unmatched. CDR3: CASSFVELAGVIREQYF. CDR3 DNA: TGTGCCAGCAGTTTCGTCGAACTAGCGGGAGTAATAAGGGAGCAGTACTTC.

The gene calls are TRBV14 and TRBJ2-1, with TRBD1 identical over 7 bases. The germline V gene encodes CDR1 SGHDN and CDR2 FVKESK. The CDR3 sequence is 13 residues long. The trim removed 4 bases at V and 7 bases at J, leaving 4 bases unmatched. CDR3 sequence (DNA): TGTGCCAGCAGCCTGGCAGGGGGTAATGAGCAGTTCTTC. This translates into CASSLAGGNEQFF.

The CDR3 spells CASSPDRGPLNTQYF. For the CDR3, the DNA is TGTGCCAGCAGTCCTGACAGGGGGCCCCTTAATACGCAGTATTTT. The chain uses TRBV6-5 and TRBJ2-3; 10 nucleotides align to TRBD1. CDR1 and CDR2 from the germline V gene are MNHEY and SVGAGI. The CDR3 sequence is 15 residues long. Germline trimming cut 5 bases from V and 7 bases from J; bases unmatched to any gene: 9.

This chain uses TRBV6-5 with TRBJ1-5; D unresolved. V was cut by 4 bases and J by 1 base, with 8 bases left in between. This CDR3 region has 14 residues. The germline CDR1 and CDR2 sequences are MNHEY and SVGAGI. CDR3 nucleotides: TGTGCCAGCAGTTTCCATGGGAGCAATCAGCCCCAGCATTTT. This gives the protein CASSFHGSNQPQHF.

This clone came up a few times. J is TRBJ1-5 and V is TRBV19, with 11 bases lining up with TRBD1. CDR3 size: 15 residues. V gave up 6 bases and J gave up 4 bases; unmatched junction bases: 5. Germline V lookup: CDR1 LNHDA, CDR2 SQIVND (reference sequence). CDR3: CASRLGQGGNQPQHF. CDR3 sequence (DNA): TGTGCCAGTAGGCTGGGACAGGGGGGGAATCAGCCCCAGCATTTT.

This chain joins TRBV11-2 and TRBJ2-1; 15 bases agree with TRBD2. From germline, CDR1 is SGHAT and CDR2 FQNNGV. V was pared by 5 bases and J by 7 bases, with 9 bases of the junction left unmatched. CDR3 length: 17 residues. The CDR3 reads CASSTLGLAGGPNEQFF. CDR3 DNA sequence: TGTGCCAGCAGCACCCTAGGACTAGCGGGAGGGCCTAATGAGCAGTTCTTC.

The rearrangement uses TRBV2 and TRBJ2-7, with TRBD1 identical over 10 bases. The CDR3 consists of 13 residues. With V trimmed by 8 bases and J by 5 bases, 6 bases remained unmatched. The germline V gene encodes CDR1 SNHLY and CDR2 FYNNEI. The CDR3 DNA sequence: TGTGCCAGCGCTGGGACAGGGGCCCACGAGCAGTACTTC. As protein: CASAGTGAHEQYF.

The chain is built from TRBV5-1 and TRBJ2-7, with 8 bases lining up with TRBD1. V lost 6 bases and J lost 2; bases outside the gene matches: 13. This CDR3 contains 16 residues. CDR1 and CDR2 (germline): SGHRS, YFSETQ. DNA for the CDR3: TGCGCCAGCACCGATATCCGAGGACAGGGACCCTACGAGCAGTACTTC. This translates into CASTDIRGQGPYEQYF.

The V call is TRBV5-6, the J call TRBJ2-7, with D perhaps matching TRBD1 (6 bases). Trimming left V 4 bases short and J 5 bases short, with 19 bases between. The CDR3 is 15 residues long. The germline V gene encodes CDR1 SGHDT and CDR2 YYEEEE. The CDR3 DNA follows: TGTGCCAGCAGCCCAGGGGATTTCGTCAGCCACGAGCAGTACTTC. Protein product: CASSPGDFVSHEQYF.

The chain has TRBV21-1 and TRBJ1-5; the table calls TRBD1, which could not be checked here. TRBV21-1 is flagged as a pseudogene. The CDR3 spans 19 residues. The CDR3 region is CASSKAEEQGPYSNQPQHF. The CDR3 DNA is TGTGCCAGCAGCAAAGCGGAGGAACAGGGGCCTTATAGCAATCAGCCCCAGCATTTT.

The chain is built from TRBV2 and TRBJ1-2; TRBD1 agrees at 7 bases. J gave up 0 bases and V 3 bases, and 4 bases lay outside the gene matches. Germline values: CDR1 SNHLY, CDR2 FYNNEI. This CDR3 is 15 amino acids long. CDR3 amino acids: CASSETDRANYGYTF. Here the CDR3 DNA reads TGTGCCAGCAGTGAGACCGACAGGGCTAACTATGGCTACACCTTC. Full variable domain (outside the CDR3, taken from reference TRBV2 and TRBJ1-2): EPEVTQTPSHQVTQMGQEVILRCVPISNHLYFYWYRQILGQKVEFLVSFYNNEISEKSEIFDDQFSVERPDGSNFTLKIRSTKLEDSAMYFCASSETDRANYGYTFGSGTRLTVV.

The chain couples TRBV9 to TRBJ1-2; 12 bases are a match to TRBD1. CDR1 is SGDLS, CDR2 YYNGEE, per germline. The CDR3 is 16 amino acids. V dropped 4 bases and J dropped 4; count of bases not matched to a gene: 8. The CDR3, as DNA: TGTGCCAGCAGCCGGGACAGGGGGCTTACGGTCTATGGCTACACCTTC. Amino acid sequence: CASSRDRGLTVYGYTF.

The chain has TRBV28 and TRBJ2-7, with 9 nucleotides matching TRBD1. Trimming at V came to 5 bases and at J to 6 bases, leaving 11 bases not matched to a gene. Germline CDR1 is MDHEN and CDR2 is SYDVKM. The CDR3 length is 15 residues. The CDR3 spells CASSPATGGPGEQYF. The CDR3 region has the DNA TGTGCCAGCAGTCCCGCGACAGGGGGTCCCGGCGAGCAGTACTTC.

V gene TRBV7-9 combines with J gene TRBJ2-5; 7 bases line up with TRBD1. Per the germline V gene, CDR1 is SEHNR and CDR2 is FQNEAQ (reference sequence). V lost 8 bases and J lost 4; bases outside the gene matches: 19. CDR3 length equals 17 residues. The CDR3: CASVVGGVKRGGETQYF. CDR3 nucleotides: TGTGCCAGCGTGGTAGGGGGCGTAAAACGCGGAGGAGAGACCCAGTACTTC.

This clone was seen only once. The CDR3 reads CASSVAPSGVNEQFF. CDR3 nucleotides: TGTGCCAGCAGCGTAGCTCCTAGCGGGGTCAATGAGCAGTTCTTC. The chain recombines TRBV9 with TRBJ2-1, with TRBD2 matching over 9 bases. With V trimmed by 0 bases and J by 6 bases, 4 bases remained unmatched. This CDR3 contains 15 residues. The germline CDR1 and CDR2 sequences are SGDLS and YYNGEE.

The chain uses TRBV19 and TRBJ1-2; 8 bases line up with TRBD1. Per the germline V gene, CDR1 is LNHDA and CDR2 is SQIVND (reference sequence). This CDR3 is built from 13 residues. V gave up 7 bases and J gave up 8 bases; unmatched junction bases: 9. In nucleotides, the CDR3 is TGTGCCAGTACCGATCAGGGGGCGCGGGGCTACACCTTC. Amino acid sequence: CASTDQGARGYTF. Filled out from reference TRBV19 and TRBJ1-2, the complete variable domain reads DGGITQSPKYLFRKEGQNVTLSCEQNLNHDAMYWYRQDPGQGLRLIYYSQIVNDFQKGDIAEGYSVSREKKESFPLTVTSAQKNPTAFYLCASTDQGARGYTFGSGTRLTVV.

The CDR3 nucleotides are TGCGCCAGCAGCCAAGATCGGGGGGCTTACTACGAGCAGTACTTC. It is translated as CASSQDRGAYYEQYF. This chain connects TRBV4-1 to TRBJ2-7, with D perhaps TRBD2 (7 bases). The germline CDR1 and CDR2 sequences are MGHRA and YSYEKL. V shed 0 bases and J shed 3 bases, with 12 bases lying between them. The CDR3 extends over 15 amino acids.

V gene TRBV5-1 combines with J gene TRBJ1-1; 9 nucleotides agree with TRBD1. The CDR3 covers 14 residues. V lost 4 bases and J lost 4; bases outside the gene matches: 5. Germline CDR1 is SGHRS and CDR2 is YFSETQ. CDR3 residues: CASSGGTGFTEAFF. The CDR3 nucleotides read TGCGCCAGCAGCGGAGGGACAGGGTTCACTGAAGCTTTCTTT.

The chain uses TRBV18 and TRBJ2-1; the D gene is possibly TRBD2 (5 bases). The CDR3 length is 15 residues. The germline CDR1 and CDR2 sequences are KGHSH and LQKENI. Trimming removed 4 bases from V and 4 bases from J, with 14 bases in between. The CDR3 loop is CASSLRHGEYNEQFF. The CDR3 region has the DNA TGTGCCAGCTCACTGCGGCACGGGGAGTACAATGAGCAGTTCTTC.

The chain joins TRBV9 to TRBJ2-3, with 9 bases that match TRBD2. The ends lost 4 bases at V and 9 bases at J; junction bases unmatched: 18. Germline CDR1 SGDLS, CDR2 YYNGEE. The CDR3 extends over 17 amino acids. The CDR3 DNA follows: TGTGCCAGCAGCCCAAGAGTGGTGGTAGCGGGAGCAGCAACGCAGTATTTT. The encoded protein is CASSPRVVVAGAATQYF.

The V call is TRBV7-8, the J call TRBJ2-5; maybe TRBD2 (5 bases). V lost 4 bases and J lost 2, with 14 bases in between. Looked up from germline, CDR1 is SGHVS and CDR2 is FQNEAQ. The CDR3 sequence is 15 residues long. CDR3 DNA: TGTGCCAGCAGCTCATTGAGGGAAGGGCAAGAGACCCAGTACTTC. This gives the protein CASSSLREGQETQYF.